This TCR beta chain was observed in a study of CD8 T cells in ankylosing spondylitis. This clonotype was detected ten times or more. Its antigen is as yet unknown. The study's findings and limits: Ankylosing spondylitis blood appeared to be characterized by a TCR beta motif of several highly homologous variants. Clones linked to the disease showed a CD8+ phenotype. They occurred at relatively low frequencies in peripheral blood.

TCRdb recomputed calls from the 5' RACE reads with MiXCR, one row per CDR3 protein. The sample lists more than 650,000 distinct CDR3 sequences; around 11% were seen once. Germline V gives CDR1 MNHEY, CDR2 SVGEGT. Trimming stripped 2 bases from V and 10 bases from J, with 18 bases between. The CDR3 consists of 16 residues. Sequenced: blood, either unsorted or a sorted T cell fraction (not recorded which). The source is a male donor with ankylosing spondylitis. This chain joins TRBV6-2 or TRBV6-3 and TRBJ1-6, with a weak D call TRBD1 (6 bases). Here the CDR3 reads CASSYPWTEARSPLHF. The CDR3 DNA sequence: TGTGCCAGCAGTTACCCTTGGACAGAGGCGCGGTCACCCCTCCACTTT.